The subject of this entry is one TCR beta chain. This clonotype occurred a few times. The antigen this receptor binds is unknown. No qualities accompany the bases; no much larger clone lies one base away. The treatment or condition label here, explained by the study, means: allogeneic hematopoietic cell transplantation with graft depleted of TCRalphabeta T cells and CD19 B cells. Transplant recipients were children who received TCRalphabeta/CD19-depleted allogeneic hematopoietic cell grafts. The library was produced with PCR. TCRdb lists the instrument as Illumina HiSeq 2500. TCR library preparation used molecular barcoding, with unique molecular identifiers applied to normalize quantification of the TCRbeta repertoire. TCRdb cleaned the public reads at Q25 with fastp, built clones with MiXCR and kept in-frame beta chains. Each entry merges the rows of one CDR3 protein and shows their most common DNA and genes. A total of some 300,000 distinct CDR3 sequences appear in this sample, roughly 9.1% of them only once. 7.5% of the sample comes from the top ten.

This record comes from a study of T-cell reconstitution after alpha-beta-depleted transplantation in children (dated by TCRdb to the mid-2010s). Regarding the study in general: The study quantitatively tracked T-cell immune reconstitution after TCRalphabeta/CD19-depleted allogeneic hematopoietic cell transplantation in children using TCR repertoire profiling.

Overall results and qualifications from the work: The apparently early alphabetaT-cell count recovery about two months after transplant was reportedly dependent on only several hundred rapidly expanded clones derived from non-depleted graft cells. Over the following months the frequencies of hyperexpanded clones went down, and after one year T-cell counts and TCRbeta diversity were mostly credited to newly produced T cells. In some patients, the high TCRbeta diversity seen at day 60 was put down to recipient T cells and intrathymic progenitors that had survived conditioning.

Sequenced material: PBMCs, taken before TCRalphabeta/CD19-depleted stem cell transplant. This receptor was taken from a boy in the first two years of life with acute myeloid leukemia, due to receive a stem cell transplant.

The nucleotide sequence is given as TGTGCCAGCAGCCAAGTAGGTACAGGGGGCGTAGCTTTCTTT. Translation gives CASSQVGTGGVAFF. This sequence uses TRBV3-1 and TRBJ1-1; 9 bases in the middle match TRBD1. V ends up 1 base short and J 10 bases short, with an unmatched junction base count of 7. In the germline V gene (reference sequence), CDR1 corresponds to LGHDT and CDR2 to YNNKEL. Taken from cysteine to phenylalanine, the CDR3 has 14 residues. CDR3 DNA is the only sequence kept; it has 42 bases, read in frame from the first base.